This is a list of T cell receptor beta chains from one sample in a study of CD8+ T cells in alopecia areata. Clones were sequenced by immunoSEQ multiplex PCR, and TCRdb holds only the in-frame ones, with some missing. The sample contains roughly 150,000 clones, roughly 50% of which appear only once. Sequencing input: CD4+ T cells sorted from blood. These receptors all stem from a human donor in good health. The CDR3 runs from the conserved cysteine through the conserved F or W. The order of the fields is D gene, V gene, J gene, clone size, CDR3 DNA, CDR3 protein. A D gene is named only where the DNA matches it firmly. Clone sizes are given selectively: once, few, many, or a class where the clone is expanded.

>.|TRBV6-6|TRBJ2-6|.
TGTGCCAGCAGGCCGAGCTCCGGGGCCAACGTCCTGACTTTC
CASRPSSGANVLTF
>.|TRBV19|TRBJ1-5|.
TGTGCCAGTAGTATAGGCAGGGTGCTGAATCAGCCCCAGCATTTT
CASSIGRVLNQPQHF
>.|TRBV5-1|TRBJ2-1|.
TGCGCCAGCAGCCCCGACAGTTACAATGAGCAGTTCTTC
CASSPDSYNEQFF
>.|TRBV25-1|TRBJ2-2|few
TGTGCCAGCAGCGACTCTCCGGGAGCCGGGGAGCTGTTTTTT
CASSDSPGAGELFF
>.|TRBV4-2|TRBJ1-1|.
TGTGCCAGCGGCGAAGATTTCGGAAACACTGAAGCTTTCTTT
CASGEDFGNTEAFF
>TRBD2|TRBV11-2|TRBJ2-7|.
TGTGCCAGCAGCTCCGCCAGTACTAGCGGGAGGCGGCACGAGCAGTACTTC
CASSSASTSGRRHEQYF
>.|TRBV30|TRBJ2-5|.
TGTGCCTGGAGTGTACACGCCGGAGAGACCCAGTACTTC
CAWSVHAGETQYF
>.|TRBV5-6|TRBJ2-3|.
TGTGCCAGCAGCACGCAACCGGGTTTGCCAACAGATACGCAGTATTTT
CASSTQPGLPTDTQYF
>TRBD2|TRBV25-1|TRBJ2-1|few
TGTGCCAGCAGTGATAGCGGGAGTATCTTTAATGAGCAGTTCTTC
CASSDSGSIFNEQFF
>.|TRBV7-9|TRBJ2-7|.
TGTGCCAGCAGCCAAGTGGGGGGCAACGAGCAGTACTTC
CASSQVGGNEQYF
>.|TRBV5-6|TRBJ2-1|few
TGTGCCAGCAGCTTGGTGGCTCAGATCTACAATGAGCAGTTCTTC
CASSLVAQIYNEQFF
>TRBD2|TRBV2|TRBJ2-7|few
TGTGCCAGCAGGAGGGCTAGCGGACCCTACGAGCAGTACTTC
CASRRASGPYEQYF
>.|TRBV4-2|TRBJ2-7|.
TGTGCCAGCAGCCAAGAGGACCCAGGAGACTACGAGCAGTACTTC
CASSQEDPGDYEQYF
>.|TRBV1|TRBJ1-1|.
TGCACCAGCAGCCAAAGACCTGAAGCTTTCTTT
CTSSQRPEAFF
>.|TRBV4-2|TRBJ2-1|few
TGTGCCAGCAGCCGGAGCGAGTACAATGAGCAGTTCTTC
CASSRSEYNEQFF
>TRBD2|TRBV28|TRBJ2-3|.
TGTGCCAGCAGTCTTCCCGGGACTAGCGCCCAATACAATACGCAGTATTTT
CASSLPGTSAQYNTQYF
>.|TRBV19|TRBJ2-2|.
TGTGCCAGTAGTATCGTACAGACTAAGAACACCGGGGAGCTGTTTTTT
CASSIVQTKNTGELFF
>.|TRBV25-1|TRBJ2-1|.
TGTGCCAGCAGTGAGCGATACAATGAGCAGTTCTTC
CASSERYNEQFF
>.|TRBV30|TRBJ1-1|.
TGTGCCTGGAGGACAACAGGGTATGGGTACACTGAAGCTTTCTTT
CAWRTTGYGYTEAFF